This T cell receptor beta chain appears in the sequencing data of a study of neurological immune-mediated disorders. This clonotype was seen many times. The cDNA was generated through 5'RACE incorporating 10-nucleotide random UMIs. TCRdb called the 5' RACE reads again in MiXCR, with one record for every CDR3 protein. The sample lists about 90,000 distinct CDR3 sequences, around 13% occurring once. The time point denotes: longitudinal time-point 2. Libraries used 2 million unsorted PBMCs kept frozen in RNAlater. This TCR came from a female donor with HTLV-1-associated myelopathy (HAM/TSP). The sample consisted of PBMCs.

The CDR3: CASGSGTKLYGYTF. CDR3 DNA: TGTGCTAGTGGTTCGGGAACTAAGCTCTATGGCTACACCTTC. The chain links TRBV12-5 to TRBJ1-2; D remains ambiguous. This CDR3 has 14 amino acids. Germline V gene sequence: CDR1 LGHNT, CDR2 FRNRAP. Trimming shortened V by 4 bases and J by 4 bases, and 13 bases separated the two germline ends.